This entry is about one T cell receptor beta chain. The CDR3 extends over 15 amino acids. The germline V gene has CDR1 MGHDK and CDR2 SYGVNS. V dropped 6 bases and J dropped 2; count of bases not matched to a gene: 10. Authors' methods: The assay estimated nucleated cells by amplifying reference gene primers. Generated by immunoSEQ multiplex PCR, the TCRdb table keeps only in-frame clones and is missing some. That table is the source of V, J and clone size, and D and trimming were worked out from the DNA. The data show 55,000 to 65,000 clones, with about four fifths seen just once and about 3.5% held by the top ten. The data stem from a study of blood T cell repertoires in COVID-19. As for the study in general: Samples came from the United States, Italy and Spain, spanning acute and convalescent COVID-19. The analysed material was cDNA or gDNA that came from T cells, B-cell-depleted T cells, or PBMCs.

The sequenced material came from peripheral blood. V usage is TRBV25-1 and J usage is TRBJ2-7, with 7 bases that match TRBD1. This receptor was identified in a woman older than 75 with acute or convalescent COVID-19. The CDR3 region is CASSGDRVLPYEQYF. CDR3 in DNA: TGTGCCAGCAGCGGTGACAGGGTTCTCCCCTACGAGCAGTACTTC.